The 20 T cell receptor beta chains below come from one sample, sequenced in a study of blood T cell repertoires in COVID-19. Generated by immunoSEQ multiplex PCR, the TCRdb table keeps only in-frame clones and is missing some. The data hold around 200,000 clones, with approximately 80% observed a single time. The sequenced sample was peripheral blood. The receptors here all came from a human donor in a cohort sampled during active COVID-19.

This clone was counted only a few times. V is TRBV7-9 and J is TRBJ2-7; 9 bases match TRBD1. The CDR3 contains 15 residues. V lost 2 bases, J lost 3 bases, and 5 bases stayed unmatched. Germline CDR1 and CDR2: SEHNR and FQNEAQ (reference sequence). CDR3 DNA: TGTGCCAGCAGCTTAAGCGAGACAGGGGGCTACGAGCAGTACTTC. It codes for CASSLSETGGYEQYF.

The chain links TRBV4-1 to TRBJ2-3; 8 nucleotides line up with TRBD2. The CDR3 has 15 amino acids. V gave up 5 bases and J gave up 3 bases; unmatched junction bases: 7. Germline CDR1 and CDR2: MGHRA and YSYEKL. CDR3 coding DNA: TGCGCCAGCAGCTCTTTGCGGGGGGATACAGATACGCAGTATTTT. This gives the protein CASSSLRGDTDTQYF.

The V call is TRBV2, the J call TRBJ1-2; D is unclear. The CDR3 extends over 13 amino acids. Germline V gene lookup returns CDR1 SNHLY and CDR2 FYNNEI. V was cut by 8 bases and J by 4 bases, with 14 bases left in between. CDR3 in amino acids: CASEVGRGYGYTF. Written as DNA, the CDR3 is TGTGCCAGCGAGGTTGGCAGAGGCTATGGCTACACCTTC.

In DNA, the CDR3 is TGTGCCAGCTCACCAGATGCAGGCGAAAGGACCTACAATGAGCAGTTCTTC. Protein product: CASSPDAGERTYNEQFF. The rearrangement links TRBV18 to TRBJ2-1; no reliable D call. V lost 2 bases, J lost 2 bases, and 16 bases lay in between. CDR1 is KGHSH and CDR2 is LQKENI in the germline V gene. This CDR3 comprises 17 residues.

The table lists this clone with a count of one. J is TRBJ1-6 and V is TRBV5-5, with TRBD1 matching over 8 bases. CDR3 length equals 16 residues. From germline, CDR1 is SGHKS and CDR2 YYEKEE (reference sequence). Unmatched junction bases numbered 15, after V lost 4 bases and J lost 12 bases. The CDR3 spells CASSTDVGQGARPLHF. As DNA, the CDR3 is TGTGCCAGCAGCACTGACGTCGGCCAGGGGGCTAGACCCCTCCACTTT.

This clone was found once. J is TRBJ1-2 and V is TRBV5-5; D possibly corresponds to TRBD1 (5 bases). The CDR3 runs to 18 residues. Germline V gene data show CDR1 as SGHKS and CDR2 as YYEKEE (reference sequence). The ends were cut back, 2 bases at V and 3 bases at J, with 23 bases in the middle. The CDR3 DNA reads TGTGCCAGCAGCTTCCCCGGGAGGGGAATCGGGGAGGACTATGGCTACACCTTC. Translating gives CASSFPGRGIGEDYGYTF.

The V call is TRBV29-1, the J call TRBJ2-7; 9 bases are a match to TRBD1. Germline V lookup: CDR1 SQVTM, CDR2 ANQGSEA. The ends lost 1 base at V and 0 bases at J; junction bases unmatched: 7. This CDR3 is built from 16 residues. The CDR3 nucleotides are TGCAGCGTTGAAGGCGGGGGACAGGGTACCTCCTACGAGCAGTACTTC. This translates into CSVEGGGQGTSYEQYF.

CDR3 in DNA: TGTGCCACCAGCAGAGATCTGGGGCAGCATGAAAAACTGTTTTTT. This codes for CATSRDLGQHEKLFF. This chain links TRBV15 with TRBJ1-4, with a weak D call TRBD1 (5 bases). This CDR3 is built from 15 residues. V lost 0 bases and J 6 bases, leaving 11 bases between the germline ends. Germline V gene data show CDR1 as LNHNV and CDR2 as YYDKDF (reference sequence).

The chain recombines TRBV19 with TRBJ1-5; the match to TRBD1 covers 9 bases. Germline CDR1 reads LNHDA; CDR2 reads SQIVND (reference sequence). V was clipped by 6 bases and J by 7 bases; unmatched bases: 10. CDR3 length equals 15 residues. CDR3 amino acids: CASSWTGAAGQPQHF. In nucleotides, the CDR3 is TGTGCCAGTAGCTGGACAGGGGCCGCGGGACAGCCCCAGCATTTT.

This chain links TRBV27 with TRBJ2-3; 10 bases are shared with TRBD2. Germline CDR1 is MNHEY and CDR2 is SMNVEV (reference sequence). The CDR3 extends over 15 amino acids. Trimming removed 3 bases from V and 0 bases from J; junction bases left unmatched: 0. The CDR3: CASSFSGGSTDTQYF. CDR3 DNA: TGTGCCAGCAGTTTTAGCGGGGGGAGCACAGATACGCAGTATTTT.

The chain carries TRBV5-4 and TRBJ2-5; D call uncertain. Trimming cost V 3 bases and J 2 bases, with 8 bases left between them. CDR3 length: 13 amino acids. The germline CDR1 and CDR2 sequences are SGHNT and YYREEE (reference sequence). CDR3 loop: CASSYDSQETQYF. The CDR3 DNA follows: TGTGCCAGCAGCTACGACTCACAAGAGACCCAGTACTTC.

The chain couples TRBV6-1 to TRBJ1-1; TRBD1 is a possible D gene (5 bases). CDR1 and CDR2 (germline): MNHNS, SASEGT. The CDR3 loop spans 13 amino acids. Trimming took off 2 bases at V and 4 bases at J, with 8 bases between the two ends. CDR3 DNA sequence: TGTGCCAGCAGTGAACAGGGCGGCACTGAAGCTTTCTTT. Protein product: CASSEQGGTEAFF.

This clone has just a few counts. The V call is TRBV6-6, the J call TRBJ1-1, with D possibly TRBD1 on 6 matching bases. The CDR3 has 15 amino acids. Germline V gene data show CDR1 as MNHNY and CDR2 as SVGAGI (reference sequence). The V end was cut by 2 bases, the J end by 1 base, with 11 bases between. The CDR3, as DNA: TGTGCCAGCAGTTACGGAACAGGGCGGAACACTGAAGCTTTCTTT. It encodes CASSYGTGRNTEAFF.

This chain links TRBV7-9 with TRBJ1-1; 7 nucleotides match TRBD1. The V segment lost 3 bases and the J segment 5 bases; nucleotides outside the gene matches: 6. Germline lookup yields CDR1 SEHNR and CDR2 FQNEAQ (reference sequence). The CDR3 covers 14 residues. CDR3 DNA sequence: TGTGCCAGCAGCTTCGGCAGGGGGAGTACTGAAGCTTTCTTT. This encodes CASSFGRGSTEAFF.

CDR3 sequence (DNA): TGTGCCAGCAGCTCCTCTCCCCTGAAGAGAACTCAGGGGGATGGCTACACCTTC. The encoded protein is CASSSSPLKRTQGDGYTF. The chain has TRBV7-2 and TRBJ1-2; 7 bases agree with TRBD1. This CDR3 is 18 amino acids long. Trimming cost V 4 bases and J 6 bases; bases outside gene matches: 20. Per germline, CDR1 SGHTA and CDR2 FQGNSA.

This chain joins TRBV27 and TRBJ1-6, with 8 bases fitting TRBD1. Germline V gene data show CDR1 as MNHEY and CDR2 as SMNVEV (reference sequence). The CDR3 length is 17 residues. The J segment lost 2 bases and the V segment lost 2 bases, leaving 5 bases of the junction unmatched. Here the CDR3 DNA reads TGTGCCAGCAGTTTACAGGGGGCCCGAACCTATAATTCACCCCTCCACTTT. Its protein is CASSLQGARTYNSPLHF.

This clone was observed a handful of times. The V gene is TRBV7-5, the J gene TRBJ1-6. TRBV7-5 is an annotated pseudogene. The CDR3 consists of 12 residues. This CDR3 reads CVRRPHLSPLHF. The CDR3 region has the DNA TGTGTCAGAAGACCTCACTTATCGCCCCTCCACTTT.

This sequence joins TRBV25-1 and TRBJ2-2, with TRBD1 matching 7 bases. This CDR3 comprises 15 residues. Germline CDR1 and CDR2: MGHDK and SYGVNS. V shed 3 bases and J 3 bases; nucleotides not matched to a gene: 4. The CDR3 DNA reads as TGTGCCAGCAGTGAGATCCAGGGGGACACCGGGGAGCTGTTTTTT. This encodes CASSEIQGDTGELFF.

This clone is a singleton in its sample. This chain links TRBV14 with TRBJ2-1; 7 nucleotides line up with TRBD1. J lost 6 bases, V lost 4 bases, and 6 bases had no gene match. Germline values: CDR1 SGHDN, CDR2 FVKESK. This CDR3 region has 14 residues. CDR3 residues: CASSLTGTANEQFF. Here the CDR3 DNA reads TGTGCCAGCAGCCTTACCGGGACAGCCAATGAGCAGTTCTTC.

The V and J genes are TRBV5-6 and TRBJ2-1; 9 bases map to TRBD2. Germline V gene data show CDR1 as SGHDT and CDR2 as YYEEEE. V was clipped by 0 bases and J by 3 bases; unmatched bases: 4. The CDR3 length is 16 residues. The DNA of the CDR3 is TGTGCCAGCAGCTTGGAGGCGGGGGGGTTCTACAATGAGCAGTTCTTC. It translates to CASSLEAGGFYNEQFF.